These T cell receptor beta chains were read from a single sample in a study of T cell responses to AZD1222 COVID-19 vaccine. Assay: immunoSEQ multiplex PCR; the TCRdb copy retains only in-frame clones and omits some. Of around 71,000 clones listed, around 80% are singletons. The source material was peripheral blood, sampled 28 days after the second AZD1222 dose. All receptors come from an adult who received the AZD1222 COVID-19 vaccine. The CDR3 runs from the conserved cysteine through the conserved F or W. D genes are given only for firm matches. Rows may omit the clone size; those that give it use once, few, many or a size class.

abundance: .
d_gene: TRBD2
j_gene: TRBJ2-3
v_gene: TRBV13
CDR3aa: CASSLRASGVLDTQYF
CDR3nt: TGTGCCAGCAGCTTAAGAGCTAGCGGGGTTTTAGATACGCAGTATTTT

abundance: .
d_gene: .
j_gene: TRBJ2-1
v_gene: TRBV5-5
CDR3aa: CASSFGPGGYNEQFF
CDR3nt: TGTGCCAGCAGCTTTGGCCCAGGAGGATACAATGAGCAGTTCTTC

abundance: .
d_gene: .
j_gene: TRBJ1-2
v_gene: TRBV6-5
CDR3aa: CASSYSRGGNYGYTF
CDR3nt: TGTGCCAGCAGTTACTCGAGGGGGGGAAACTATGGCTACACCTTC

abundance: medium-sized
d_gene: .
j_gene: TRBJ2-5
v_gene: TRBV7-2
CDR3aa: CASSLGVWVYQQETQYF
CDR3nt: TGTGCCAGCAGCTTAGGGGTGTGGGTTTATCAACAAGAGACCCAGTACTTC

abundance: few
d_gene: .
j_gene: TRBJ2-1
v_gene: TRBV4-1
CDR3aa: CASSQSLGLGEQFF
CDR3nt: TGCGCCAGCAGCCAAAGTCTGGGATTGGGTGAGCAGTTCTTC

abundance: .
d_gene: .
j_gene: TRBJ1-2
v_gene: TRBV3-1/TRBV3-2
CDR3aa: CASSQDYRPYYGYTF
CDR3nt: TGTGCCAGCAGCCAAGATTACAGGCCCTACTATGGCTACACCTTC

abundance: .
d_gene: .
j_gene: TRBJ2-7
v_gene: TRBV30
CDR3aa: CAWGSDKVRSEQYF
CDR3nt: TGTGCCTGGGGGTCGGACAAAGTAAGGTCCGAGCAGTACTTC

abundance: .
d_gene: TRBD1
j_gene: TRBJ2-7
v_gene: TRBV6-1
CDR3aa: CASSERQGYEQYF
CDR3nt: TGTGCCAGCAGTGAAAGACAGGGGTACGAGCAGTACTTC

abundance: .
d_gene: .
j_gene: TRBJ2-3
v_gene: TRBV4-3
CDR3aa: CASSQIGQGDTQYF
CDR3nt: TGCGCCAGCAGCCAGATCGGGCAAGGAGATACGCAGTATTTT

abundance: .
d_gene: .
j_gene: TRBJ1-5
v_gene: TRBV10-1
CDR3aa: CASSARGQPQHF
CDR3nt: TGCGCCAGCAGTGCGAGGGGTCAGCCCCAGCATTTT

abundance: once
d_gene: .
j_gene: TRBJ1-1
v_gene: TRBV19
CDR3aa: CASRALERDTEAFF
CDR3nt: TGTGCCAGTAGGGCGCTGGAGAGGGACACTGAAGCTTTCTTT

abundance: .
d_gene: .
j_gene: TRBJ1-5
v_gene: TRBV27
CDR3aa: CASSSDLGNQPQHF
CDR3nt: TGTGCCAGCAGTTCGGACCTTGGCAATCAGCCCCAGCATTTT

abundance: .
d_gene: .
j_gene: TRBJ2-3
v_gene: TRBV20-1
CDR3aa: CSASFGLGEYPDTQYF
CDR3nt: TGCAGTGCTAGTTTCGGTCTTGGTGAATATCCAGATACGCAGTATTTT

abundance: .
d_gene: .
j_gene: TRBJ1-2
v_gene: TRBV6-4
CDR3aa: CASSARQGDGYTF
CDR3nt: TGTGCCAGCAGTGCTCGGCAGGGTGATGGCTACACCTTC

abundance: .
d_gene: .
j_gene: TRBJ2-7
v_gene: TRBV2
CDR3aa: CASSPTVVSEQYF
CDR3nt: TGTGCCAGCAGCCCCACTGTAGTCAGCGAGCAGTACTTC

abundance: .
d_gene: .
j_gene: TRBJ2-7
v_gene: TRBV21-1
CDR3aa: CASPGQGRSSTSYEQYF
CDR3nt: TGTGCCAGCCCCGGACAGGGTCGGTCGAGTACGAGCTACGAGCAGTACTTC

abundance: .
d_gene: .
j_gene: TRBJ1-2
v_gene: TRBV10-1
CDR3aa: CASSVAGSYGYTF
CDR3nt: TGCGCCAGCAGCGTCGCGGGGAGCTATGGCTACACCTTC

abundance: .
d_gene: TRBD1
j_gene: TRBJ2-7
v_gene: TRBV30
CDR3aa: CAWNPGTAHEQYF
CDR3nt: TGTGCCTGGAATCCCGGGACAGCCCACGAGCAGTACTTC

abundance: .
d_gene: TRBD2
j_gene: TRBJ2-7
v_gene: TRBV27
CDR3aa: CASSLGTSGSYEQYF
CDR3nt: TGTGCCAGCAGTTTAGGGACTAGCGGTTCCTACGAGCAGTACTTC

abundance: once
d_gene: .
j_gene: TRBJ2-1
v_gene: TRBV3-1/TRBV3-2
CDR3aa: CASSQAVALYNEQFF
CDR3nt: TGTGCCAGCAGCCAAGCGGTAGCCCTCTACAATGAGCAGTTCTTC

abundance: .
d_gene: .
j_gene: TRBJ1-1
v_gene: TRBV7-2
CDR3aa: CASSLDGGGTEAFF
CDR3nt: TGTGCCAGCAGCTTAGATGGGGGGGGCACTGAAGCTTTCTTT

abundance: once
d_gene: TRBD1
j_gene: TRBJ1-1
v_gene: TRBV7-3
CDR3aa: CASSLMAGGKNTEAFF
CDR3nt: TGTGCCAGCAGCTTAATGGCAGGGGGGAAGAACACTGAAGCTTTCTTT

abundance: .
d_gene: .
j_gene: TRBJ2-5
v_gene: TRBV11-2
CDR3aa: CASSSLTEDQETQYF
CDR3nt: TGTGCCAGCAGCTCACTGACAGAAGACCAAGAGACCCAGTACTTC

abundance: .
d_gene: TRBD1
j_gene: TRBJ1-4
v_gene: TRBV12-3/TRBV12-4
CDR3aa: CASRGGANEKLFF
CDR3nt: TGTGCCAGCCGAGGGGGCGCGAATGAAAAACTGTTTTTT

abundance: .
d_gene: TRBD1
j_gene: TRBJ1-6
v_gene: TRBV27
CDR3aa: CASSLLRGRGSPLHF
CDR3nt: TGTGCCAGCAGTTTGCTTAGGGGGCGGGGTTCACCCCTCCACTTT

abundance: .
d_gene: .
j_gene: TRBJ2-1
v_gene: TRBV3-1/TRBV3-2
CDR3aa: CASRGLGGSSYNEQFF
CDR3nt: TGTGCCAGCAGAGGTCTCGGGGGTAGTTCCTACAATGAGCAGTTCTTC

abundance: .
d_gene: .
j_gene: TRBJ2-5
v_gene: TRBV7-2
CDR3aa: CASTLGGGYKTQYF
CDR3nt: TGTGCCAGCACACTCGGTGGGGGCTATAAGACCCAGTACTTC

abundance: .
d_gene: .
j_gene: TRBJ1-1
v_gene: TRBV10-3
CDR3aa: CAISDRGGKNTEAFF
CDR3nt: TGTGCCATCAGTGATAGGGGTGGGAAGAACACTGAAGCTTTCTTT

abundance: .
d_gene: TRBD1
j_gene: TRBJ1-2
v_gene: TRBV11-2
CDR3aa: CASSLVDRGFGGYTF
CDR3nt: TGTGCCAGCAGCTTAGTGGACAGGGGGTTCGGTGGCTACACCTTC

abundance: .
d_gene: TRBD1
j_gene: TRBJ2-1
v_gene: TRBV9
CDR3aa: CASSALTGQGGEQFF
CDR3nt: TGTGCCAGCAGCGCCCTGACCGGACAGGGGGGAGAACAGTTCTTC

abundance: .
d_gene: TRBD1
j_gene: TRBJ1-6
v_gene: TRBV5-1
CDR3aa: CASSLEGQGNSPLHF
CDR3nt: TGCGCCAGCAGCTTGGAGGGACAGGGTAATTCACCCCTCCACTTT

abundance: .
d_gene: TRBD1
j_gene: TRBJ2-7
v_gene: TRBV9
CDR3aa: CASSVGTGIIEQYF
CDR3nt: TGTGCCAGCAGCGTCGGGACAGGCATTATCGAGCAGTACTTC

abundance: .
d_gene: .
j_gene: TRBJ1-3
v_gene: TRBV2
CDR3aa: CASSESWTEGRNTIYF
CDR3nt: TGTGCCAGCAGTGAGTCTTGGACGGAGGGTAGAAACACCATATATTTT

abundance: few
d_gene: .
j_gene: TRBJ1-1
v_gene: TRBV5-5
CDR3aa: CASSLMNTEAFF
CDR3nt: TGTGCCAGCAGCTTAATGAACACTGAAGCTTTCTTT

abundance: .
d_gene: TRBD1
j_gene: TRBJ1-2
v_gene: TRBV29-1
CDR3aa: CSVEDGTGGGYTF
CDR3nt: TGCAGCGTTGAAGACGGGACAGGGGGTGGCTACACCTTC

abundance: .
d_gene: .
j_gene: TRBJ2-5
v_gene: TRBV5-6
CDR3aa: CASSSSTRIEGETQYF
CDR3nt: TGTGCCAGCAGCTCCTCAACTAGGATTGAAGGAGAGACCCAGTACTTC

abundance: .
d_gene: TRBD1
j_gene: TRBJ1-3
v_gene: TRBV13
CDR3aa: CASSGTASGNTIYF
CDR3nt: TGTGCCAGCAGCGGGACAGCCTCTGGAAACACCATATATTTT

abundance: .
d_gene: TRBD1
j_gene: TRBJ2-5
v_gene: TRBV28
CDR3aa: CASRTGQPQETQYF
CDR3nt: TGTGCCAGCAGGACGGGACAGCCACAAGAGACCCAGTACTTC

abundance: .
d_gene: TRBD2
j_gene: TRBJ2-2
v_gene: TRBV19
CDR3aa: CASSKAGGNTGELFF
CDR3nt: TGTGCCAGTAGTAAGGCGGGGGGAAACACCGGGGAGCTGTTTTTT

abundance: few
d_gene: TRBD1
j_gene: TRBJ1-3
v_gene: TRBV11-2
CDR3aa: CASSTYRGSGNTIYF
CDR3nt: TGTGCCAGCAGCACCTACAGGGGGTCCGGAAACACCATATATTTT

abundance: .
d_gene: .
j_gene: TRBJ2-2
v_gene: TRBV6-1
CDR3aa: CASSEFTGRAGELFF
CDR3nt: TGTGCCAGCAGTGAATTCACAGGGCGGGCCGGGGAGCTGTTTTTT

abundance: .
d_gene: .
j_gene: TRBJ1-2
v_gene: TRBV6-5
CDR3aa: CASSYDGNYGYTF
CDR3nt: TGTGCCAGCAGTTACGACGGGAACTATGGCTACACCTTC

abundance: .
d_gene: .
j_gene: TRBJ2-2
v_gene: TRBV20-1
CDR3aa: CSASIRGRAGELFF
CDR3nt: TGCAGTGCTAGTATTAGGGGGAGGGCCGGGGAGCTGTTTTTT

abundance: .
d_gene: .
j_gene: TRBJ2-4
v_gene: TRBV18
CDR3aa: CASSPPWERSKNIQYF
CDR3nt: TGTGCCAGCTCACCACCCTGGGAGCGATCCAAAAACATTCAGTACTTC